These T cell receptor beta chains were read from a single sample in a study of blood T cells in healthy people across ages. TCRdb reanalysed the 5' RACE reads using MiXCR and keeps one entry per CDR3 protein. The data show approximately 780,000 distinct CDR3 sequences, around 25% seen once. These sequences were also reported in another study, on T cells of mothers and their children.

Sample: blood. These receptors all come from a boy younger than 18 in good health. Both conserved end residues are part of each CDR3. The D gene is left open where the match is weak. Size values are once, few and many counts, or a class for expanded clones, and some rows have none.

abundance: .; v_gene: TRBV20-1; d_gene: TRBD1; j_gene: TRBJ2-5; len: 13; CDR3nt: TGCAGTGCGGAGGCAGGGGGCGGAGAGACCCAGTACTTC; CDR3aa: CSAEAGGGETQYF
abundance: .; v_gene: TRBV29-1; d_gene: .; j_gene: TRBJ1-1; len: 11; CDR3nt: TGCAGCGTTGTGCAGAACACTGGAGCTTTCTTT; CDR3aa: CSVVQNTGAFF
abundance: few; v_gene: TRBV9; d_gene: .; j_gene: TRBJ2-3; len: 14; CDR3nt: TGTGCCAGCAGCGCCCTACTAGCTTTAGATACGCAGTATTTT; CDR3aa: CASSALLALDTQYF
abundance: .; v_gene: TRBV12-3/TRBV12-4; d_gene: TRBD1; j_gene: TRBJ1-2; len: 15; CDR3nt: TGTGCCAGCAGTCTCGACAGGGCTTTTAACTATGGCTACACCTTC; CDR3aa: CASSLDRAFNYGYTF
abundance: .; v_gene: TRBV18; d_gene: .; j_gene: TRBJ2-7; len: 14; CDR3nt: TGTGCCAGCTCACCAGGACGGGGACCTGGCGAGCAGTACTTC; CDR3aa: CASSPGRGPGEQYF
abundance: few; v_gene: TRBV2; d_gene: .; j_gene: TRBJ1-6; len: 14; CDR3nt: TGTGCCAGCAGTGAAGCGGGACCCTATTCACCCCTCCACTTT; CDR3aa: CASSEAGPYSPLHF
abundance: few; v_gene: TRBV28; d_gene: .; j_gene: TRBJ1-5; len: 13; CDR3nt: TGTGCCAGCCACGACCGTCGCAATCAGCCCCAGCATTTT; CDR3aa: CASHDRRNQPQHF
abundance: few; v_gene: TRBV13; d_gene: .; j_gene: TRBJ2-2; len: 14; CDR3nt: TGTGCCAGCAGCTCCCAAGGGGGGGCCGGGGAGCTGTTTTTT; CDR3aa: CASSSQGGAGELFF
abundance: .; v_gene: TRBV28; d_gene: .; j_gene: TRBJ2-1; len: 15; CDR3nt: TGTGCCAGCAGGTCCCAGCCCAGCTCCTACAATGAGCAGTTCTTC; CDR3aa: CASRSQPSSYNEQFF
abundance: once; v_gene: TRBV29-1; d_gene: .; j_gene: TRBJ2-7; len: 13; CDR3nt: TGCAGCGTGGGGGAAGGGATTCTATACGAGCAGTACTTC; CDR3aa: CSVGEGILYEQYF
abundance: few; v_gene: TRBV6-5; d_gene: TRBD1; j_gene: TRBJ2-7; len: 15; CDR3nt: TGTGCCAGCAGCCCCTTTGGGACAGGGAATTACGAGCAGTACTTC; CDR3aa: CASSPFGTGNYEQYF
abundance: few; v_gene: TRBV9; d_gene: .; j_gene: TRBJ1-4; len: 16; CDR3nt: TGTGCCAGCAGCGCTCAACCAGGACCAACTAATGAAAAACTGTTTTTT; CDR3aa: CASSAQPGPTNEKLFF
abundance: .; v_gene: TRBV21-1; d_gene: .; j_gene: TRBJ1-5; len: 16; CDR3nt: TGTGCCAGCAGCAACTGGGGGACAGTTAGCAATCAGCCCCAGCATTTT; CDR3aa: CASSNWGTVSNQPQHF
abundance: few; v_gene: TRBV6-6; d_gene: .; j_gene: TRBJ2-2; len: 12; CDR3nt: TGTGCCAGCAGTTACAGAGTCGGGGAGCTGTTTTTT; CDR3aa: CASSYRVGELFF
abundance: few; v_gene: TRBV7-6; d_gene: .; j_gene: TRBJ2-5; len: 16; CDR3nt: TGTGCCAGCAGCTTAAGCCCCCCTCTGGGGTTGGAGACCCAGTACTTC; CDR3aa: CASSLSPPLGLETQYF
abundance: few; v_gene: TRBV3-1; d_gene: .; j_gene: TRBJ2-5; len: 12; CDR3nt: TGTGCCAGCAGCCAGAGAAAGGAGACCCAGTACTTC; CDR3aa: CASSQRKETQYF
abundance: .; v_gene: TRBV5-4; d_gene: .; j_gene: TRBJ2-5; len: 13; CDR3nt: TGTGCCAGCAGCGACCCCAGGGAGGAGACCCAGTACTTC; CDR3aa: CASSDPREETQYF
abundance: .; v_gene: TRBV14; d_gene: .; j_gene: TRBJ1-1; len: 13; CDR3nt: TGTGCCAGCAGCCAAGCCCTGAACACTGAAGCTTTCTTT; CDR3aa: CASSQALNTEAFF
abundance: .; v_gene: TRBV11-2; d_gene: TRBD1; j_gene: TRBJ2-3; len: 15; CDR3nt: TGTGCCAGCAGCCAATCCGTAGACAGGGGGAGTACGCAGTATTTT; CDR3aa: CASSQSVDRGSTQYF
abundance: .; v_gene: TRBV2; d_gene: .; j_gene: TRBJ1-2; len: 15; CDR3nt: TGTGCCAGCAGCTTCGGACAGAGAGCTAACTATGGCTACACCTTC; CDR3aa: CASSFGQRANYGYTF
abundance: few; v_gene: TRBV6-1; d_gene: TRBD1; j_gene: TRBJ2-2; len: 16; CDR3nt: TGTGCCAGCAGAGGGACAGGGGGAAGAAAGGCCGGGGAGCTGTTTTTT; CDR3aa: CASRGTGGRKAGELFF
abundance: few; v_gene: TRBV2; d_gene: .; j_gene: TRBJ1-2; len: 13; CDR3nt: TGTGCCAGCAGTGATGAACCGTACTATGGCTACACCTTC; CDR3aa: CASSDEPYYGYTF
abundance: few; v_gene: TRBV29-1; d_gene: .; j_gene: TRBJ1-4; len: 13; CDR3nt: TGCAGCGTTGTAGGGCAGGTCGGAGAAAAACTGTTTTTT; CDR3aa: CSVVGQVGEKLFF
abundance: .; v_gene: TRBV20-1; d_gene: .; j_gene: TRBJ1-5; len: 13; CDR3nt: TGCAGTGCTAGAGAAACCTCGATCAGCCCCCAGCATTTT; CDR3aa: CSARETSISPQHF
abundance: .; v_gene: TRBV28; d_gene: TRBD1; j_gene: TRBJ2-5; len: 16; CDR3nt: TGTGCCAGCAGTTTATTGGACAGGGGCGGCCAAGAGACCCAGTACTTC; CDR3aa: CASSLLDRGGQETQYF
abundance: .; v_gene: TRBV28; d_gene: TRBD1; j_gene: TRBJ1-2; len: 15; CDR3nt: TGTGCCAGCAGTCCGGGGGACAGGGAGGGGTATGGCTACACCTTC; CDR3aa: CASSPGDREGYGYTF
abundance: few; v_gene: TRBV10-3; d_gene: .; j_gene: TRBJ2-2; len: 16; CDR3nt: TGTGCCATCAGTGAGAATGGCGGGGCGGACACCGGGGAGCTGTTTTTT; CDR3aa: CAISENGGADTGELFF
abundance: .; v_gene: TRBV4-1; d_gene: TRBD1; j_gene: TRBJ1-5; len: 14; CDR3nt: TGCGCCAGCAGCCAAGCAGGGGGATACCCGCCCCAGCATTTT; CDR3aa: CASSQAGGYPPQHF
abundance: few; v_gene: TRBV29-1; d_gene: .; j_gene: TRBJ1-2; len: 15; CDR3nt: TGCAGCGTAGCTCGTTGGACCAGCCCTAACTATGGCTACACCTTC; CDR3aa: CSVARWTSPNYGYTF
abundance: .; v_gene: TRBV6-1; d_gene: TRBD1; j_gene: TRBJ1-2; len: 13; CDR3nt: TGTGCCAGCAGCATGACAGGGAACTATGGCTACACCTTC; CDR3aa: CASSMTGNYGYTF
abundance: few; v_gene: TRBV20-1; d_gene: .; j_gene: TRBJ1-1; len: 14; CDR3nt: TGCAGTGCTCCCTCCCGGGGGTTGGCGGCTGAAGCTTTCTTT; CDR3aa: CSAPSRGLAAEAFF
abundance: few; v_gene: TRBV6-5; d_gene: TRBD1; j_gene: TRBJ2-1; len: 16; CDR3nt: TGTGCCAGCAGTTACGGGGTTGGACAGGGGGCTAATGAGCAGTTCTTC; CDR3aa: CASSYGVGQGANEQFF
abundance: .; v_gene: TRBV6-1; d_gene: .; j_gene: TRBJ2-7; len: 13; CDR3nt: TGTGCCAGCAGGGTAGGCCCCCCTTACGAGCAGTACTTC; CDR3aa: CASRVGPPYEQYF
abundance: .; v_gene: TRBV7-2; d_gene: TRBD2; j_gene: TRBJ2-2; len: 15; CDR3nt: TGTGCCAGCACAACTAGCGGGGTGATCGTCGGGGAGCTGTTTTTT; CDR3aa: CASTTSGVIVGELFF
abundance: .; v_gene: TRBV9; d_gene: .; j_gene: TRBJ1-3; len: 16; CDR3nt: TGTGCCAGCAGCGTGTCCCATGACAGCTCTGGAAACACCATATATTTT; CDR3aa: CASSVSHDSSGNTIYF
abundance: .; v_gene: TRBV5-1; d_gene: .; j_gene: TRBJ2-6; len: 15; CDR3nt: TGCGCCAGCAGCTTCCTGGGGGCCGGGGCCAACGTCCTGACTTTC; CDR3aa: CASSFLGAGANVLTF
abundance: .; v_gene: TRBV6-1; d_gene: .; j_gene: TRBJ2-3; len: 14; CDR3nt: TGTGCCAGCAGTGGGAACGGTAGCACAGATACGCAGTATTTT; CDR3aa: CASSGNGSTDTQYF
abundance: .; v_gene: TRBV20-1; d_gene: .; j_gene: TRBJ2-3; len: 10; CDR3nt: TGCAGTCTTCTTGGAGATACGCAGTATTTT; CDR3aa: CSLLGDTQYF
abundance: .; v_gene: TRBV6-6; d_gene: TRBD2; j_gene: TRBJ2-1; len: 13; CDR3nt: TGTGCCAGCAGGGACGGGGGGGGCAATGAGCAGTTCTTC; CDR3aa: CASRDGGGNEQFF
abundance: few; v_gene: TRBV6-5; d_gene: .; j_gene: TRBJ1-1; len: 15; CDR3nt: TGTGCCAGCAGCCCCCTTAGAGCAGGTACGGCTGAAGCTTTCTTT; CDR3aa: CASSPLRAGTAEAFF
abundance: .; v_gene: TRBV6-1; d_gene: TRBD2; j_gene: TRBJ2-1; len: 16; CDR3nt: TGTGCCAGCAGTGAATACGTGACTAGCGGGGACAATGAGCAGTTCTTC; CDR3aa: CASSEYVTSGDNEQFF
abundance: .; v_gene: TRBV11-2; d_gene: .; j_gene: TRBJ2-7; len: 15; CDR3nt: TGTGCCAGCAGCTTAGATCGGGCAGGGCTAAGGCAGCAGTACTTC; CDR3aa: CASSLDRAGLRQQYF
abundance: .; v_gene: TRBV5-4; d_gene: .; j_gene: TRBJ2-1; len: 17; CDR3nt: TGTGCCAGCAGCAGCGCCTCTGGGACGGCGACGAACAATGAGCAGTTCTTC; CDR3aa: CASSSASGTATNNEQFF
abundance: .; v_gene: TRBV20-1; d_gene: TRBD1; j_gene: TRBJ1-5; len: 14; CDR3nt: TGCAGTGCTGGGCTGACAGGGGACAATCAGCCCCAGCATTTT; CDR3aa: CSAGLTGDNQPQHF
abundance: few; v_gene: TRBV7-9; d_gene: .; j_gene: TRBJ2-7; len: 14; CDR3nt: TGTGCCAGCAGCCCCCACCGGGCAGGCGGCGAGCAGTACTTC; CDR3aa: CASSPHRAGGEQYF
abundance: few; v_gene: TRBV27; d_gene: TRBD1; j_gene: TRBJ2-5; len: 14; CDR3nt: TGTGCCAGCGGTTCGGACAGGGGTGGAGAGACCCAGTACTTC; CDR3aa: CASGSDRGGETQYF